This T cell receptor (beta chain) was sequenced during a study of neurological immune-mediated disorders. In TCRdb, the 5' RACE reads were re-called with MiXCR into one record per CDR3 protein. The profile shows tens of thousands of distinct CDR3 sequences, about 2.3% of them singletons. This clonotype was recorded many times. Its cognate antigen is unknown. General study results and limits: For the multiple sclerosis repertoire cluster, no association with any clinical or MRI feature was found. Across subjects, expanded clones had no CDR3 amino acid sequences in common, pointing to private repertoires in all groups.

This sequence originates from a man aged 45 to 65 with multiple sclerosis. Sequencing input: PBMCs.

CDR3 nucleotides: TGTGCCAGCAGCCCATCTAGCGGGGATGATACGCAGTATTTT. Amino acids: CASSPSSGDDTQYF. The V and J genes are TRBV7-3 and TRBJ2-3; 9 positions match TRBD2. The germline V gene has CDR1 SGHTA and CDR2 FQGTGA. Trimming cost V 5 bases and J 6 bases; bases outside gene matches: 6. This CDR3 has 14 residues. The full variable domain, in which reference TRBV7-3 and TRBJ2-3 provide the parts outside the CDR3, is GAGVSQTPSNKVTEKGKYVELRCDPISGHTALYWYRQSLGQGPEFLIYFQGTGAADDSGLPNDRFFAVRPEGSVSTLKIQRTERGDSAVYLCASSPSSGDDTQYFGPGTRLTVL.